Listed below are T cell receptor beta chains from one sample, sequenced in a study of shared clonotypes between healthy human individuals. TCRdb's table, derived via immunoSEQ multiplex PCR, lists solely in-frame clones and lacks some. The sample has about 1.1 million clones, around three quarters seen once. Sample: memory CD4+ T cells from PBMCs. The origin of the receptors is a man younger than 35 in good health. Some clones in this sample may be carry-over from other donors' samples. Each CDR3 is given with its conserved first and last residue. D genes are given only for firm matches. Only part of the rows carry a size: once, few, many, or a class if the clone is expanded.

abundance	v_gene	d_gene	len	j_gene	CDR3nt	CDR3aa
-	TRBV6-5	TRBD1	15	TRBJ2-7	TGTGCCAGCAGTTACTCCGGACAGGGTTGGTACGAGCAGTACTTC	CASSYSGQGWYEQYF
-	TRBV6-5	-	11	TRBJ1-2	TGTGCCAGCATGAACGGAGGTGGCTACACCTTC	CASMNGGGYTF
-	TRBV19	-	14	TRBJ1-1	TGTGCCAGTAGAAGGACAGCTTTGAACACTGAAGCTTTCTTT	CASRRTALNTEAFF
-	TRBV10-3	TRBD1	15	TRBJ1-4	TGTGCCATCAGTGATCCCACGTGGGACAGTGAAAAACTGTTTTTT	CAISDPTWDSEKLFF
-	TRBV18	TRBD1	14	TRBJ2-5	TGTGCCAGCTCACCGGGACAGGGCTGGGAGACCCAGTACTTC	CASSPGQGWETQYF
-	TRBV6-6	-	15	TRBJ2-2	TGTGCCAGCAGCCTCGACAGGTCCAACACCGGGGAGCTGTTTTTT	CASSLDRSNTGELFF
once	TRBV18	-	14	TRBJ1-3	TGTGCCAGCTCACACGGAAGCTCTGGAAACACCATATATTTT	CASSHGSSGNTIYF
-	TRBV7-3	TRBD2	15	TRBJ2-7	TGTGCCAGCAGCTTGGCGGGGGGCGCATACTACGAGCAGTACTTC	CASSLAGGAYYEQYF
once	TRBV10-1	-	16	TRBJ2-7	TGCGCCAGCAGTTCAGGGGGCCCGGCTAGCGGCTACGAGCAGTACTTC	CASSSGGPASGYEQYF
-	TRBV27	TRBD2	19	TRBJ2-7	TGTGCCAGCAGTCCCCGTCGCCCTAGCGGGACTACCTTAGCCTACGAGCAGTACTTC	CASSPRRPSGTTLAYEQYF
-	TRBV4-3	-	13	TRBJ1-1	TGCGCCAGCAGCCGTCAAACAGGGACTGAAGCTTTCTTT	CASSRQTGTEAFF
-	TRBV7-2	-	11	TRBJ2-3	TGTGCCAGCAGCCCCCCAGATACGCAGTATTTT	CASSPPDTQYF
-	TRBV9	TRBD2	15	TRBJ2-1	TGTGCCAGCAGCGTACGCGGGAGGGCGTCTGGTGAGCAGTTCTTC	CASSVRGRASGEQFF
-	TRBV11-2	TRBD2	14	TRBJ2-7	TGTGCCAGCAGACCCGGGACTAGCGCCGGCGAGCAGTACTTC	CASRPGTSAGEQYF
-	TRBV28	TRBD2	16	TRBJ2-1	TGTGCCAGCAGCGGGACTAGCGGGAGTCGGGGCAATGAGCAGTTCTTC	CASSGTSGSRGNEQFF
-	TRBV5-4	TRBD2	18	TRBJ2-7	TGTGCCAGCAGCCCGCGGACTAGTCGTTTGGGGTCTGTCTACGAGCAGTACTTC	CASSPRTSRLGSVYEQYF